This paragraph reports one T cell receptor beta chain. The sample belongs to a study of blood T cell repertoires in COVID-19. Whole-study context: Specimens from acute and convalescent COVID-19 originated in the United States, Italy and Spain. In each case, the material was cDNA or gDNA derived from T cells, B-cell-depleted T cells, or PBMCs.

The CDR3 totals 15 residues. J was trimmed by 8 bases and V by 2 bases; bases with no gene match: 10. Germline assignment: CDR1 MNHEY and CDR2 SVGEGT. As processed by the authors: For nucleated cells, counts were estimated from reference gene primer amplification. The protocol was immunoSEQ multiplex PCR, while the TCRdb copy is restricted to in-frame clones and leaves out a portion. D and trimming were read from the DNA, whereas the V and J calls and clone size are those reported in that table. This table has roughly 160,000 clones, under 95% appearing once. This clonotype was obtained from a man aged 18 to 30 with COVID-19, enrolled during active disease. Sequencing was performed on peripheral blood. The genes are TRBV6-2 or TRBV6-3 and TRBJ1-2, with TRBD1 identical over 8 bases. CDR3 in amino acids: CASSYRRDRFSGYTF. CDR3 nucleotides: TGTGCCAGCAGTTACCGCCGGGACAGGTTTAGCGGCTACACCTTC.